This T cell receptor (beta chain) derives from a study of blood T cell repertoires in COVID-19. Across the whole study: T cells, B-cell-depleted T cells, or PBMCs provided the cDNA or gDNA that served as material.

This CDR3 is 13 amino acids long. V lost 1 base and J 6 bases, leaving 9 bases between the germline ends. Germline lookup yields CDR1 MGHRA and CDR2 YSYEKL. This clone was detected only a few times. Methods used by the authors: For nucleated cells, counts were estimated from reference gene primer amplification. Libraries were prepared by immunoSEQ multiplex PCR; TCRdb keeps only in-frame clonotypes and omits some of them. The DNA was the basis for D and trimming; V, J and clone size are from that table. The sample has 90,000 to 130,000 clones; 70% to 90% are singletons. Material: peripheral blood. The sequence was collected from a human donor in a cohort sampled during active COVID-19. The V and J genes are TRBV4-1 and TRBJ1-2, with no clear D. For the CDR3, the DNA is TGCGCCAGCAGCCAAGTACAGAACGATGGCTACACCTTC. This sequence encodes CASSQVQNDGYTF.